This T cell receptor beta chain was retrieved from a study of T-cell memory formation after mild COVID-19. As to this clonotype: What it binds is unknown.

From 5'RACE with constant-segment primers came TCR alpha and TCR beta cDNA libraries that carried sample barcodes and UMIs. TCRdb reprocessed the 5' RACE reads via MiXCR and lists one record per CDR3 protein. The table shows about 210,000 distinct CDR3 sequences, with 27% occurring only once. Findings and caveats of the study: Of the contracting clones, CD4+ ones lay mainly in CM and EM, and CD8+ ones in EMRA. Contracting clones from day 15 to 85 showed balanced CD4/CD8; later expanders favored CD4+.

This TCR derives from an adult woman who had mild COVID-19 (a few samples of this study predate the infection). Cell type and time point are not known. Material: PBMCs or a T cell subset sorted from them (not recorded which).

The CDR3 loop reads CSVDSSSGSSTGELFF. The CDR3 DNA follows: TGCAGCGTTGATTCCTCTAGCGGGAGTTCCACCGGGGAGCTGTTTTTT. This sequence joins TRBV29-1 and TRBJ2-2; 10 bases are shared with TRBD2. The trim removed 3 bases at V and 4 bases at J, leaving 8 bases unmatched. Germline V lookup: CDR1 SQVTM, CDR2 ANQGSEA. The CDR3 is made up of 16 amino acids.